This entry describes one T cell receptor (beta chain). Seattle researchers signed up patients amid active infection and tracked them longitudinally. The sample originates from a study of blood T cell repertoires in COVID-19. About the research overall: Some COVID-19 samples were acute and others convalescent; all came from the United States, Italy and Spain. PBMCs, B-cell-depleted T cells, or T cells were the source of the cDNA or gDNA that made up the material.

The data were produced by immunoSEQ multiplex PCR, yet TCRdb's version contains in-frame clones alone and is incomplete. The sample holds about 290,000 clones, roughly 90% seen once. The V gene's germline CDR1 is SNHLY and CDR2 FYNNEI. The length of the CDR3 is 13 residues. The TCR sequence derives from a woman in her twenties or thirties with COVID-19, enrolled during active disease. The J gene is TRBJ1-2, the V gene TRBV2; D may be TRBD1 (5 bases). Material for sequencing was peripheral blood. The CDR3 region is CAITKRGNYGYTF. The CDR3 coding sequence is TGTGCAATCACAAAACGGGGGAACTATGGCTACACCTTC. The entire variable domain, with the rest obtained from reference TRBV2 and TRBJ1-2, is as follows: EPEVTQTPSHQVTQMGQEVILRCVPISNHLYFYWYRQILGQKVEFLVSFYNNEISEKSEIFDDQFSVERPDGSNFTLKIRSTKLEDSAMYFCAITKRGNYGYTFGSGTRLTVV.